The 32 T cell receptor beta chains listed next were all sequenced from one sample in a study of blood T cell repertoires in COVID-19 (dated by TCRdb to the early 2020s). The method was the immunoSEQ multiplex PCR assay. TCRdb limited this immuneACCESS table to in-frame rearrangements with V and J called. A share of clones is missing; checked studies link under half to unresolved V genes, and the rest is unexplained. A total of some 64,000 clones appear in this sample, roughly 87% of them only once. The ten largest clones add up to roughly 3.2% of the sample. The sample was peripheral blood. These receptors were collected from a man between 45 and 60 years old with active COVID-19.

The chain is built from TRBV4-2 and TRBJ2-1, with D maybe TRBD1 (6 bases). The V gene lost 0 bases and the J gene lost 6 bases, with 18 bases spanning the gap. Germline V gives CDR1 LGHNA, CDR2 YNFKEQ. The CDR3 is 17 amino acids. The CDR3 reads CASSQDQGQSYFNEQFF. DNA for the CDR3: TGTGCCAGCAGCCAAGATCAGGGACAAAGCTATTTCAATGAGCAGTTCTTC.

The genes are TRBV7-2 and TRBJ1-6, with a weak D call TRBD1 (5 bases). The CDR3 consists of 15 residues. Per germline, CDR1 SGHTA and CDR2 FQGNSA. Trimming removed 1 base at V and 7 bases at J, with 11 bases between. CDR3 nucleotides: TGTGCCAGCAGCTTAGGGCAGGGACTCAATTCACCCCTCCACTTT. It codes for CASSLGQGLNSPLHF.

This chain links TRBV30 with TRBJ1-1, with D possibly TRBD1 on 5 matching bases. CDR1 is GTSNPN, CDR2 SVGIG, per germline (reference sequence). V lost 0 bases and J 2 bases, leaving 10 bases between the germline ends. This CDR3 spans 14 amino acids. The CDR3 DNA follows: TGTGCCTGGAGTGTGGGTCAGGGAAACACTGAAGCTTTCTTT. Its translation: CAWSVGQGNTEAFF.

The CDR3 region is CASSSTSGGYEQYF. CDR3 bases: TGCGCCAGCAGCAGTACTAGCGGGGGATACGAGCAGTACTTC. The chain carries TRBV5-1 and TRBJ2-7, with 11 bases aligning to TRBD2. V shed 4 bases and J 4 bases; nucleotides not matched to a gene: 4. Germline CDR1 SGHRS, CDR2 YFSETQ. This CDR3 has 14 amino acids.

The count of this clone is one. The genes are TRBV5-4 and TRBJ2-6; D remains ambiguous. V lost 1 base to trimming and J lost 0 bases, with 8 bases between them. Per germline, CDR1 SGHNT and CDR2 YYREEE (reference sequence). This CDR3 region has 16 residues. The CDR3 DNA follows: TGTGCCAGCAGCTTGTCGGTTAGCTCTGGGGCCAACGTCCTGACTTTC. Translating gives CASSLSVSSGANVLTF.

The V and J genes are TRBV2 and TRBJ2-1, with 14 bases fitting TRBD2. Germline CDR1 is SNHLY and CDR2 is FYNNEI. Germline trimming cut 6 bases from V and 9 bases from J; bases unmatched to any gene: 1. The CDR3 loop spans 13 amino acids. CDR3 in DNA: TGTGCCAGCAGGGGGACTAGCGGGGGTGAGCAGTTCTTC. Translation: CASRGTSGGEQFF.

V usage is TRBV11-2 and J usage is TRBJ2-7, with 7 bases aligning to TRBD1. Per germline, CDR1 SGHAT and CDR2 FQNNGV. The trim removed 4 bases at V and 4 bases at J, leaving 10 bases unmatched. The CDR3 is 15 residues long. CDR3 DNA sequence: TGTGCCAGCAGCTCCCTACGAGGGGGCGCATACGAGCAGTACTTC. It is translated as CASSSLRGGAYEQYF.

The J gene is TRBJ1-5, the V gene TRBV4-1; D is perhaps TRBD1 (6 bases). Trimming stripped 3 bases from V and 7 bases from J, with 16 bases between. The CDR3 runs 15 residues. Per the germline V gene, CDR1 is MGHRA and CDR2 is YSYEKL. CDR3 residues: CASSQGLGRGQPQHF. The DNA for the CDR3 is TGCGCCAGCAGCCAGGGCCTCGGCAGGGGACAGCCCCAGCATTTT.

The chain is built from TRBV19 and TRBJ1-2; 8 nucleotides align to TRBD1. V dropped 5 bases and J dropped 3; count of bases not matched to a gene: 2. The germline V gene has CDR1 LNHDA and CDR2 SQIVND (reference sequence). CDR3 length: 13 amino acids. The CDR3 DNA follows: TGTGCCAGTAGTTCGGACAGGGACTATGGCTACACCTTC. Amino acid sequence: CASSSDRDYGYTF.

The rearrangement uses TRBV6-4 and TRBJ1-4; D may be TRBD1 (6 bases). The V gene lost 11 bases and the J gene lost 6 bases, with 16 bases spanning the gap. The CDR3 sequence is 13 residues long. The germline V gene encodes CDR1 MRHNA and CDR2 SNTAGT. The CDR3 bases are TGTGCCTGCTCGGGGGGCCGGGATGAAAAACTGTTTTTT. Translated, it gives CACSGGRDEKLFF.

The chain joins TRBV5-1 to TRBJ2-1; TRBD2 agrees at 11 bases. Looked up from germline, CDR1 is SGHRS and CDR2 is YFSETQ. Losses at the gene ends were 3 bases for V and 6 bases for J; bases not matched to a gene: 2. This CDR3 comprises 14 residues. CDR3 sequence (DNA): TGCGCCAGCAGCTCTAGCGGGGGGATCAATGAGCAGTTCTTC. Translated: CASSSSGGINEQFF.

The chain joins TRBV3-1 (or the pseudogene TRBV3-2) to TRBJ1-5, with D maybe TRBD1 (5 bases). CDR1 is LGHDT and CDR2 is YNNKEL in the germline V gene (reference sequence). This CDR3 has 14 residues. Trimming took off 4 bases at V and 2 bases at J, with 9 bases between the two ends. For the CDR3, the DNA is TGTGCCAGCAGCCGATTACAGGGCAATCAGCCCCAGCATTTT. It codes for CASSRLQGNQPQHF.

The CDR3 spells CASSLGPGAGYGYTF. The CDR3 nucleotides read TGTGCCAGCAGCTTGGGGCCAGGGGCGGGCTATGGCTACACCTTC. The rearrangement joins TRBV5-5 to TRBJ1-2; possible D gene TRBD1, 6 bases. The CDR3 is made up of 15 amino acids. V was shortened by 0 bases and J by 4 bases, with 13 bases between the two germline ends. In germline, CDR1 is SGHKS, CDR2 YYEKEE (reference sequence). Based on the CDR3 plus reference TRBV5-5 and TRBJ1-2, the full variable domain is DAGVTQSPTHLIKTRGQQVTLRCSPISGHKSVSWYQQVLGQGPQFIFQYYEKEERGRGNFPDRFSARQFPNYSSELNVNALLLGDSALYLCASSLGPGAGYGYTFGSGTRLTVV.

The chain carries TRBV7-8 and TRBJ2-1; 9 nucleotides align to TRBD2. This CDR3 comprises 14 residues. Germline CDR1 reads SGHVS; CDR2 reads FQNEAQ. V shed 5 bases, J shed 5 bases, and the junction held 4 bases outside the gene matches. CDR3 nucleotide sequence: TGTGCCAGCAGCCGGACTAGCGTCCACAATGAGCAGTTCTTC. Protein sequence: CASSRTSVHNEQFF.

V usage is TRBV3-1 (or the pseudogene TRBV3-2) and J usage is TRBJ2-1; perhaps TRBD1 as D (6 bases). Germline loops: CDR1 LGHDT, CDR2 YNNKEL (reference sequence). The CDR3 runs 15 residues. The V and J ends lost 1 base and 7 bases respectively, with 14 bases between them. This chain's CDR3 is CASSQAPRTGNEQFF. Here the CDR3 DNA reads TGTGCCAGCAGCCAAGCCCCGAGAACAGGGAATGAGCAGTTCTTC.

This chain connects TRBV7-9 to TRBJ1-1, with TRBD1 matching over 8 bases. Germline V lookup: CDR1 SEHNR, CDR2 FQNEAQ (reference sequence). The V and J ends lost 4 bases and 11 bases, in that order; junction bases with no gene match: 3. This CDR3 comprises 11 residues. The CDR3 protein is CASSSTGAAFF. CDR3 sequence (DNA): TGTGCCAGCAGCTCGACAGGGGCTGCTTTCTTT. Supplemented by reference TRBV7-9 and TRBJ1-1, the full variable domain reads DTGVSQNPRHKITKRGQNVTFRCDPISEHNRLYWYRQTLGQGPEFLTYFQNEAQLEKSRLLSDRFSAERPKGSFSTLEIQRTEQGDSAMYLCASSSTGAAFFGQGTRLTVV.

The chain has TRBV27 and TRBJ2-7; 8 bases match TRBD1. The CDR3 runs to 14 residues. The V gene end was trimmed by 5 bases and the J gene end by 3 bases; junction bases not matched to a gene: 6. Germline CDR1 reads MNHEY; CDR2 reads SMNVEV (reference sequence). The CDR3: CASSPGQGGYEQYF. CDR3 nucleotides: TGTGCCAGCAGTCCAGGACAGGGAGGCTACGAGCAGTACTTC.

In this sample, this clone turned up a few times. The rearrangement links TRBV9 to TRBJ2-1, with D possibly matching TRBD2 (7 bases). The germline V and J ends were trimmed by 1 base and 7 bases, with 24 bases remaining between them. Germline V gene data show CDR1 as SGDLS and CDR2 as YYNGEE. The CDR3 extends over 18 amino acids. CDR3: CASSVNLRWGGPRNEQFF. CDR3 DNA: TGTGCCAGCAGCGTAAACCTCCGTTGGGGGGGCCCCCGGAATGAGCAGTTCTTC.

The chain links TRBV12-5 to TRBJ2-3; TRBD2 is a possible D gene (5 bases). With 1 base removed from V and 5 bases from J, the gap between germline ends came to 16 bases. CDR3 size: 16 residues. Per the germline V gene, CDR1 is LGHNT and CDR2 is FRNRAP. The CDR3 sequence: CASGLGASPLEDTQYF. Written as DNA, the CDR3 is TGTGCTAGTGGTTTGGGGGCTAGCCCGCTTGAAGATACGCAGTATTTT.

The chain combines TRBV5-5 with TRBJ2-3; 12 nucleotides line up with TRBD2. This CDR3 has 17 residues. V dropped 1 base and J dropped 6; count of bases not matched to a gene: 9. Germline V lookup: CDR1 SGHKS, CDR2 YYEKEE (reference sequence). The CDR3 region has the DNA TGTGCCAGCAGCTTGTCCCCCCTAGCGGGGGGGGTCGATACGCAGTATTTT. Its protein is CASSLSPLAGGVDTQYF.

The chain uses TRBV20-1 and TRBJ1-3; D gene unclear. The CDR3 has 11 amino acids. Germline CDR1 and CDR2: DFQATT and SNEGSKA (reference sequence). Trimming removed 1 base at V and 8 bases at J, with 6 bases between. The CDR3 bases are TGCAGTGCTAGAGGTGGCCACACCATATATTTT. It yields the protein CSARGGHTIYF.

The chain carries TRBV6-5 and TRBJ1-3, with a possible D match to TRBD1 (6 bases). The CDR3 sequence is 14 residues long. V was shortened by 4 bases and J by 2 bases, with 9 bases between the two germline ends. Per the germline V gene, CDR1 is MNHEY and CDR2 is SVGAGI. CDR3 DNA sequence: TGTGCCAGCAGTTTACAGGGTCCTGGAAACACCATATATTTT. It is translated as CASSLQGPGNTIYF.

The DNA of the CDR3 is TGTGCCAGCAGAGGACAGGGGAACACAGATACGCAGTATTTT. Protein: CASRGQGNTDTQYF. V usage is TRBV6-6 and J usage is TRBJ2-3; TRBD1 matches at 9 bases. Germline V gene sequence: CDR1 MNHNY, CDR2 SVGAGI (reference sequence). V dropped 6 bases and J dropped 2; count of bases not matched to a gene: 3. The CDR3 is made up of 14 amino acids.

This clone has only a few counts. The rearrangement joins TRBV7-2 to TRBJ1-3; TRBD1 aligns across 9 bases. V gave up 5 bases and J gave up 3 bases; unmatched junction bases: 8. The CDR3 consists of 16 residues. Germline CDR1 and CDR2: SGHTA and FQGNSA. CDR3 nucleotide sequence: TGTGCCAGCAGCCAGAGACAGGGGGAAGGTGGAAACACCATATATTTT. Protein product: CASSQRQGEGGNTIYF.

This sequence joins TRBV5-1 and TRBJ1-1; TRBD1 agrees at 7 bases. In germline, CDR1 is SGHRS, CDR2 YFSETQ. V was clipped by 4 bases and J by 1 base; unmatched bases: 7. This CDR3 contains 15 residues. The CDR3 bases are TGCGCCAGCAGCCTTTATCAGGGGGGGAACACTGAAGCTTTCTTT. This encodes CASSLYQGGNTEAFF.

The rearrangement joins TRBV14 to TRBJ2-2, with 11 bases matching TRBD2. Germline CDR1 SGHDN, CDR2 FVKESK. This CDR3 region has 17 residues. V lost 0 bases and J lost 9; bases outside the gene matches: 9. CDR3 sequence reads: CASSQDMEPSGGWELFF. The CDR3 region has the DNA TGTGCCAGCAGCCAAGATATGGAGCCTAGCGGGGGGTGGGAGCTGTTTTTT.

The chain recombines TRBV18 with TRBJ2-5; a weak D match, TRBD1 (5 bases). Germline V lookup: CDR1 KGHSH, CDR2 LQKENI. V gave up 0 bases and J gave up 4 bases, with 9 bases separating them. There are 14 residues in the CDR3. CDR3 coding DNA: TGTGCCAGCTCACCACCATGGGGCGGAGAGACCCAGTACTTC. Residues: CASSPPWGGETQYF. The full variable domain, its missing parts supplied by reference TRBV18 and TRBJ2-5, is NAGVMQNPRHLVRRRGQEARLRCSPMKGHSHVYWYRQLPEEGLKFMVYLQKENIIDESGMPKERFSAEFPKEGPSILRIQQVVRGDSAAYFCASSPPWGGETQYFGPGTRLLVL.

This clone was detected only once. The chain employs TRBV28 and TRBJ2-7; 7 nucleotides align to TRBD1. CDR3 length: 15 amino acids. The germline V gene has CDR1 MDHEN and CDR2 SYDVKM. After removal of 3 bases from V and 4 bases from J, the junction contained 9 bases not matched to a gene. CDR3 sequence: CASSFTTTGSYEQYF. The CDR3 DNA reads TGTGCCAGCAGTTTCACCACGACAGGGTCTTACGAGCAGTACTTC. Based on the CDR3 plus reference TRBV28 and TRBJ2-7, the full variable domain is DVKVTQSSRYLVKRTGEKVFLECVQDMDHENMFWYRQDPGLGLRLIYFSYDVKMKEKGDIPEGYSVSREKKERFSLILESASTNQTSMYLCASSFTTTGSYEQYFGPGTRLTVT.

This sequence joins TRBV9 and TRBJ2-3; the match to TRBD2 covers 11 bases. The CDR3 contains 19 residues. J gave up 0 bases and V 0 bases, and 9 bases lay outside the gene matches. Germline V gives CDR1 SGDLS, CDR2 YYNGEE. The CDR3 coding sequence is TGTGCCAGCAGCGTAGGGGGGCGACTAGCGGGATCTAGCACAGATACGCAGTATTTT. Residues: CASSVGGRLAGSSTDTQYF.

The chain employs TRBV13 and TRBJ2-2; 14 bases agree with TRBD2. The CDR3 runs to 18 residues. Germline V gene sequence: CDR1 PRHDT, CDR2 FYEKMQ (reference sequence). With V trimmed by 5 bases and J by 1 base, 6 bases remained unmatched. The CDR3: CASSPGLAGARNTGELFF. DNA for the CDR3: TGTGCCAGCAGCCCGGGACTAGCGGGGGCGCGGAACACCGGGGAGCTGTTTTTT.

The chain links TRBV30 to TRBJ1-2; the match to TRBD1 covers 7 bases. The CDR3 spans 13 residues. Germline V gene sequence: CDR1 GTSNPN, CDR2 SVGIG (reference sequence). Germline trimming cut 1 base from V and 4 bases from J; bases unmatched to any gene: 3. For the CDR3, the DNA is TGTGCCTGGAGTGAGACAGGGTTCTATGGCTACACCTTC. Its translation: CAWSETGFYGYTF. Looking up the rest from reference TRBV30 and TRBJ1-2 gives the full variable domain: SQTIHQWPATLVQPVGSPLSLECTVEGTSNPNLYWYRQAAGRGLQLLFYSVGIGQISSEVPQNLSASRPQDRQFILSSKKLLLSDSGFYLCAWSETGFYGYTFGSGTRLTVV.

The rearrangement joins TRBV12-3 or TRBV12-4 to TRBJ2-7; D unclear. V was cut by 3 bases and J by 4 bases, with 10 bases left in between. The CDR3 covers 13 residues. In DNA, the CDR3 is TGTGCCAGCAGTTTCGACTTCCAATACGAGCAGTACTTC. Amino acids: CASSFDFQYEQYF.